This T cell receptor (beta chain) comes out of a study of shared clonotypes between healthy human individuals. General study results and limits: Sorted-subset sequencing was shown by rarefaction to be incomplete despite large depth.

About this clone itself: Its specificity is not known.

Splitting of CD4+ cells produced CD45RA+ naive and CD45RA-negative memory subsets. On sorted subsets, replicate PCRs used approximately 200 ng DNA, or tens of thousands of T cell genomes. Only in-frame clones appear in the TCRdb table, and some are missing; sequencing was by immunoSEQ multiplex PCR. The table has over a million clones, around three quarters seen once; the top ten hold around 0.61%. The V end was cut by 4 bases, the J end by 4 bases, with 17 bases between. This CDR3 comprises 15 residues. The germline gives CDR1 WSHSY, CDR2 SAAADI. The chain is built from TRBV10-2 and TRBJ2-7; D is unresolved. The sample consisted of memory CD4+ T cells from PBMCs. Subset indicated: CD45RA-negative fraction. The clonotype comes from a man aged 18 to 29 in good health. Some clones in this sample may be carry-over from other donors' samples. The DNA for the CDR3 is TGCGCCAGCAGTGCTCAGCTCACCCTAGGGTACGAGCAGTACTTC. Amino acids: CASSAQLTLGYEQYF.